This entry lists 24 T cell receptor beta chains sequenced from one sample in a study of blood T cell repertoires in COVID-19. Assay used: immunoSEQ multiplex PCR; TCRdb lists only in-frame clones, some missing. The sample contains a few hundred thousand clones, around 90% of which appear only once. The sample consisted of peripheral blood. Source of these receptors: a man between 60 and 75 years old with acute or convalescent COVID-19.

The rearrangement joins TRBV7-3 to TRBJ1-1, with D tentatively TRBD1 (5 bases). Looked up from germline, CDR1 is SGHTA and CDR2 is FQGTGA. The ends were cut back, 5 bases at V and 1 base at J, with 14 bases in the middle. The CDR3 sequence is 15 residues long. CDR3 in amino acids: CASSPSPGGNTEAFF. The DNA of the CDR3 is TGTGCCAGCAGCCCTTCTCCGGGGGGGAACACTGAAGCTTTCTTT.

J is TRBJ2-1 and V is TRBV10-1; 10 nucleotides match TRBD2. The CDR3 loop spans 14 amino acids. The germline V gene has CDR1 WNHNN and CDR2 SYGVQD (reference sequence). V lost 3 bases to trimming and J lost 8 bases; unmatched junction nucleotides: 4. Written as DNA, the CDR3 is TGCGCCAGCAGTGACAGCGGGGGGGCCCATGAGCAGTTCTTC. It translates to CASSDSGGAHEQFF.

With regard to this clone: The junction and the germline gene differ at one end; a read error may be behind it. In DNA, the CDR3 is TGTGCCAGCTCACCTACAGGGGTGTCTAACACCGGGGTGCTGTTTTTT. Protein sequence: CASSPTGVSNTGVLFF. This sequence joins TRBV18 and TRBJ2-2, with TRBD1 matching over 7 bases. From germline, CDR1 is KGHSH and CDR2 LQKENI. This CDR3 spans 16 amino acids. Variable domain in full (rest from reference TRBV18 and TRBJ2-2): NAGVMQNPRHLVRRRGQEARLRCSPMKGHSHVYWYRQLPEEGLKFMVYLQKENIIDESGMPKERFSAEFPKEGPSILRIQQVVRGDSAAYFCASSPTGVSNTGVLFFGEGSRLTVL.

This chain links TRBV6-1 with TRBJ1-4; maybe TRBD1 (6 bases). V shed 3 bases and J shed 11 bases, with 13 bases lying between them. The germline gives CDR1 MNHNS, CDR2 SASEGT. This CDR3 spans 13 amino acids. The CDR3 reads CASSDGAGAKLFF. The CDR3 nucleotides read TGTGCCAGCAGTGACGGGGCAGGGGCCAAACTGTTTTTT.

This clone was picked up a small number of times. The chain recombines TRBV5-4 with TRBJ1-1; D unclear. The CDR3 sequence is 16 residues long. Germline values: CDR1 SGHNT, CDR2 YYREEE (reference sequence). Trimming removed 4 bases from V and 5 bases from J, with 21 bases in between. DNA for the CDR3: TGTGCCAGCAGCCCGAAGACCGGGGTCATGGGGACTGAAGCTTTCTTT. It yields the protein CASSPKTGVMGTEAFF.

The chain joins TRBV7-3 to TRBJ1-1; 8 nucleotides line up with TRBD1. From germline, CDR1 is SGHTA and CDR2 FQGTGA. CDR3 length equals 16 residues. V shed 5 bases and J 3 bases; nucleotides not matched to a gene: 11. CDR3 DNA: TGTGCCAGCAGCGACGGGCCAGGGGGCTGGGACACTGAAGCTTTCTTT. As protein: CASSDGPGGWDTEAFF.

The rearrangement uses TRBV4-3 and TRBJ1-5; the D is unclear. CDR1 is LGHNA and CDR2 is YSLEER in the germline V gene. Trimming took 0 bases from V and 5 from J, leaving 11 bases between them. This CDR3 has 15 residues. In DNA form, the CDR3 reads TGCGCCAGCAGCCAAGATCTTTCCGGGTATCAGCCCCAGCATTTT. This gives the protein CASSQDLSGYQPQHF.

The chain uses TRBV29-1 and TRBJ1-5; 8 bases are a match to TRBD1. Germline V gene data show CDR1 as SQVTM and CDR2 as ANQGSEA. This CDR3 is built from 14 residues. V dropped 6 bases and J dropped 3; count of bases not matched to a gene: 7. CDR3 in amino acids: CSVWTGTNNQPQHF. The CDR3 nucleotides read TGCAGCGTATGGACAGGGACTAACAATCAGCCCCAGCATTTT.

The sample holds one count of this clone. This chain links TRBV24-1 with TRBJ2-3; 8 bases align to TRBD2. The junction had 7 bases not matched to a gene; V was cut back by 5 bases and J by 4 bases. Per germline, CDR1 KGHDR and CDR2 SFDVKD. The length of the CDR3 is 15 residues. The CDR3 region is CATSVGSGAADTQYF. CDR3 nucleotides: TGTGCCACCAGTGTAGGTAGCGGGGCAGCAGATACGCAGTATTTT.

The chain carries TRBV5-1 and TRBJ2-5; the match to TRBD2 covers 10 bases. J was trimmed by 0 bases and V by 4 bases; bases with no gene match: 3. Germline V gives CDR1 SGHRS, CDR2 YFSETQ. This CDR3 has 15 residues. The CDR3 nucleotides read TGCGCCAGCAGCACCGGGACTAGCGACCAAGAGACCCAGTACTTC. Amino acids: CASSTGTSDQETQYF.

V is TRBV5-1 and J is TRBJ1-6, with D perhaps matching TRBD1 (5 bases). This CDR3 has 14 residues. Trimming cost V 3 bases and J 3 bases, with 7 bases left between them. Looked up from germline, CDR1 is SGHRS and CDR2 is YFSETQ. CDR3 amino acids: CASSYDSYNSPLHF. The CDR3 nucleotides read TGCGCCAGCAGCTACGACAGCTATAATTCACCCCTCCACTTT.

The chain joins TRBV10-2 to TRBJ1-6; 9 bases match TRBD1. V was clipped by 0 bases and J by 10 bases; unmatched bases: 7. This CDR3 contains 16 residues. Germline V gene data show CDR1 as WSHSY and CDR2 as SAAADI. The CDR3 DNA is TGCGCCAGCAGTGAGTCGACAGGGGGAAGGTACTCACCCCTCCACTTT. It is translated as CASSESTGGRYSPLHF.

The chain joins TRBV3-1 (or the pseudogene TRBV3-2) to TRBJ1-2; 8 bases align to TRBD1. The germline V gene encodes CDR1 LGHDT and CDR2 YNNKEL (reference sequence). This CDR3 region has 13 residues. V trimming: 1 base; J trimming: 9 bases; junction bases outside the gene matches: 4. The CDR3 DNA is TGTGCCAGCAGCCAAGTTGGACAGGGAAGCTACACCTTC. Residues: CASSQVGQGSYTF.

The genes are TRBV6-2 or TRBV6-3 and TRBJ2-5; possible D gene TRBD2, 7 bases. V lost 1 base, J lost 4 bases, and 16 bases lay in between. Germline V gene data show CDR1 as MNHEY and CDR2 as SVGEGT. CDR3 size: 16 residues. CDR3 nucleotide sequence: TGTGCCAGCAGTTACTTGGGATGGGGGGGCGGAGAGACCCAGTACTTC. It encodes CASSYLGWGGGETQYF.

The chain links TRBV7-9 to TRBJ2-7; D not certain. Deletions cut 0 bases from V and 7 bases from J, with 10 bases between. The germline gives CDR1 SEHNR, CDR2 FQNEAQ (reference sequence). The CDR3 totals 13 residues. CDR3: CASSLAVRGEQYF. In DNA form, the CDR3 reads TGTGCCAGCAGCTTAGCCGTGCGCGGTGAGCAGTACTTC.

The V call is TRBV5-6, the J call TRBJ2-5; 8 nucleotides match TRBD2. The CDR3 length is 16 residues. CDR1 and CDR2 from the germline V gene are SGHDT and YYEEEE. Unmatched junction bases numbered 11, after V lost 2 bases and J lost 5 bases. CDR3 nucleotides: TGTGCCAGCAGCTTAGCTAGCGGGCGCCCCTTGGAGACCCAGTACTTC. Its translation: CASSLASGRPLETQYF.

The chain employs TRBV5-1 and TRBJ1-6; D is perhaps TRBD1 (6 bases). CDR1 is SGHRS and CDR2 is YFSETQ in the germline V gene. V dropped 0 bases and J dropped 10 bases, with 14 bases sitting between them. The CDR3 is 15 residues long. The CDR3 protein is CASSLVNREGSPLHF. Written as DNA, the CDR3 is TGCGCCAGCAGCTTGGTCAACAGGGAAGGATCACCCCTCCACTTT.

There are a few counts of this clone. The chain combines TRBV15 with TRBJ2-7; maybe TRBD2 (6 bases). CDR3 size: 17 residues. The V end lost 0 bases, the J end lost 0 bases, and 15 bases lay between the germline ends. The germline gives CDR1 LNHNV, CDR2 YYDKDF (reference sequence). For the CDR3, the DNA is TGTGCCACCAGCAGAGAGACCGGGACTGACCTCTCCTACGAGCAGTACTTC. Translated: CATSRETGTDLSYEQYF.

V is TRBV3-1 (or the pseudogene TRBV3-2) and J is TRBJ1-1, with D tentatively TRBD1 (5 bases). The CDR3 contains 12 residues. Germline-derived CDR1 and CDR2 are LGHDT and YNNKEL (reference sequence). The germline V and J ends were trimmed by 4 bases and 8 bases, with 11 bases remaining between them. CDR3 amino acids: CASSRAGQEAFF. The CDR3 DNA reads TGTGCCAGCAGCCGGGCAGGGCAAGAAGCTTTCTTT.

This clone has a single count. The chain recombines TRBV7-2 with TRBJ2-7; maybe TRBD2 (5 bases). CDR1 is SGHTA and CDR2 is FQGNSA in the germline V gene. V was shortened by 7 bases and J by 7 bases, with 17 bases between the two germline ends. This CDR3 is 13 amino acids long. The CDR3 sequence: CASTRTPRGEQYF. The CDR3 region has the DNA TGTGCCAGCACCCGGACCCCGAGAGGGGAGCAGTACTTC.

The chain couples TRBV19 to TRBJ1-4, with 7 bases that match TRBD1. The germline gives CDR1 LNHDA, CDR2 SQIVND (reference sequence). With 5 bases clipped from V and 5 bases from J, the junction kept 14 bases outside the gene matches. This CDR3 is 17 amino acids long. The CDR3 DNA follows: TGTGCCAGTAGTGCCCCGGGACAGCCTGGACAGAATGAAAAACTGTTTTTT. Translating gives CASSAPGQPGQNEKLFF. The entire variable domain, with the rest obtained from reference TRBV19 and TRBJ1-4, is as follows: DGGITQSPKYLFRKEGQNVTLSCEQNLNHDAMYWYRQDPGQGLRLIYYSQIVNDFQKGDIAEGYSVSREKKESFPLTVTSAQKNPTAFYLCASSAPGQPGQNEKLFFGSGTQLSVL.

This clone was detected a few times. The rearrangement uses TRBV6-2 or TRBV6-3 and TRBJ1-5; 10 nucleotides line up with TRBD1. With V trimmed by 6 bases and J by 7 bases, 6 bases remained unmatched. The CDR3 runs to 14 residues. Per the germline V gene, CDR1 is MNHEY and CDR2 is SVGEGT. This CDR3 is CASSRGQGGQPQHF. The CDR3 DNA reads TGTGCCAGCAGCCGAGGACAGGGGGGGCAGCCCCAGCATTTT.

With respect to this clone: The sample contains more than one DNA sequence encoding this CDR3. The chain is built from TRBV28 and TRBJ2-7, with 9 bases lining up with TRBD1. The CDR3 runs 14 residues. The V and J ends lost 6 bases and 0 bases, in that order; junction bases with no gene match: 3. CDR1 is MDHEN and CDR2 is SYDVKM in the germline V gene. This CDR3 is CASSLTGGSYEQYF. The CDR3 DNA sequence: TGTGCCAGCAGCCTGACAGGGGGCTCCTACGAGCAGTACTTC.

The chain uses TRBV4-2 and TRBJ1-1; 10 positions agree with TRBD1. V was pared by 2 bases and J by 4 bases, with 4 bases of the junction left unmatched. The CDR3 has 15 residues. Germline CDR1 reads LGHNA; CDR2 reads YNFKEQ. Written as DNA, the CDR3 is TGTGCCAGCAGCCAACCCAGGACAGGGGGCACTGAAGCTTTCTTT. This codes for CASSQPRTGGTEAFF.